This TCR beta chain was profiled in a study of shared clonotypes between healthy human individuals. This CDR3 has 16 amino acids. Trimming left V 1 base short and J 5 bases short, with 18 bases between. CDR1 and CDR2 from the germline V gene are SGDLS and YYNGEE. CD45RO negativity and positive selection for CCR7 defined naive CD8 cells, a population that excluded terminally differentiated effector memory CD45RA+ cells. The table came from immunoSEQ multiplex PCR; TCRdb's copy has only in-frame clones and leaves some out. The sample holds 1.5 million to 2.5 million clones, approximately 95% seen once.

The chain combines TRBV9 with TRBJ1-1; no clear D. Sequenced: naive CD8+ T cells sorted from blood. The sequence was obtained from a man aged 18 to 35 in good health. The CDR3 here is CASSVNIEGHDTEAFF. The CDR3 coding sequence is TGTGCCAGCAGCGTAAATATTGAGGGCCATGATACTGAAGCTTTCTTT. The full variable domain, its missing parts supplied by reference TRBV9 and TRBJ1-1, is DSGVTQTPKHLITATGQRVTLRCSPRSGDLSVYWYQQSLDQGLQFLIQYYNGEERAKGNILERFSAQQFPDLHSELNLSSLELGDSALYFCASSVNIEGHDTEAFFGQGTRLTVV.